These T cell receptor beta chains were read from a single sample in a study of CD8 T cells in ankylosing spondylitis. Each CDR3 protein gets one entry after TCRdb re-called the 5' RACE reads with MiXCR. The sample consists of some 450,000 distinct CDR3 sequences, roughly 18% of them appearing once. Sample: blood, either unsorted or a sorted T cell fraction (not recorded which). Every receptor here comes from a male donor with ankylosing spondylitis. The CDR3 runs from the conserved cysteine through the conserved F or W. A D gene is named only where the DNA matches it firmly. Clone size is not always given. Where it is, it says once, few, many or a class for expanded clones.

j_call d_call clone_size v_call cdr3_aa cdr3_nt
TRBJ1-1 NA many TRBV11-2 CASSLVFGGFTEAFF TGTGCCAGCAGCTTAGTGTTCGGAGGGTTCACTGAAGCTTTCTTT
TRBJ2-7 TRBD1 few TRBV15 CATSRETQGFEQYF TGTGCCACCAGCAGAGAAACACAGGGGTTCGAGCAGTACTTC
TRBJ2-7 NA NA TRBV12-5 CASGPSWPERYEQYF TGTGCTAGTGGTCCCTCTTGGCCCGAGCGATACGAGCAGTACTTC
TRBJ2-1 NA many TRBV4-2 CASSQGGSENYNEQFF TGTGCCAGCAGCCAAGGCGGTAGCGAGAACTACAATGAGCAGTTCTTC
TRBJ2-1 NA NA TRBV7-2 CASSLRDRYNEQFF TGTGCCAGCAGCTTAAGGGACCGCTACAATGAGCAGTTCTTC
TRBJ2-3 TRBD1 NA TRBV29-1 CSVGDRGTDTQYF TGCAGCGTTGGGGACAGGGGCACAGATACGCAGTATTTT
TRBJ2-7 TRBD2 few TRBV7-6 CASSRKETSGTYEQYF TGTGCCAGCAGCCGAAAAGAGACTAGCGGGACCTACGAGCAGTACTTC
TRBJ2-7 NA few TRBV20-1 CSARDPRLGYEQYF TGCAGTGCTAGAGACCCCCGTCTGGGCTACGAGCAGTACTTC
TRBJ2-7 TRBD2 NA TRBV7-8 CASSLVQASGILSYEQYF TGTGCCAGCAGCTTAGTACAGGCTAGCGGGATCCTCTCCTACGAGCAGTACTTC
TRBJ1-4 NA few TRBV20-1 CSARDGQLSNEKLFF TGCAGTGCTAGAGATGGGCAGTTAAGTAATGAAAAACTGTTTTTT
TRBJ1-1 NA few TRBV29-1 CSVEEQGARTAEAFF TGCAGCGTTGAAGAACAAGGGGCGAGGACCGCTGAAGCTTTCTTT
TRBJ2-4 NA few TRBV12-5 CASGSFQGHQNIQYF TGTGCTAGTGGCAGTTTCCAGGGACACCAAAACATTCAGTACTTC
TRBJ2-5 NA few TRBV20-1 CSGAKGNAQYF TGCAGTGGGGCCAAGGGTAACGCCCAGTACTTC